A single T cell receptor beta chain is shown here with its context. Its antigen is still unknown. The data derive from a study of monozygotic twins with inflammatory bowel disease. General study findings and limits: The study found lower TCRbeta diversity (inverse Simpson) in IBD patients than in healthy co-twins. Distinct T cell subtypes could not be told apart. Clonotypes shared with others were fewer in IBD patients than in healthy twins, especially with disease activity.

TCRdb re-called the 5' RACE reads; one entry per CDR3 protein, DNA not given. The sample table sets out more than 110,000 distinct CDR3 sequences. Germline loops: CDR1 MNHEY, CDR2 SVGAGI. This CDR3 region has 14 residues. The gene calls are TRBV6-5 and TRBJ1-1; TCRdb's assignment of TRBD1 cannot be checked, as there is no DNA. Source material: blood. The TCR originated in a human donor with ulcerative colitis or Crohn's disease, or a healthy co-twin of an affected twin (not recorded which). Here the CDR3 reads CASSYSGRYTEAFF.